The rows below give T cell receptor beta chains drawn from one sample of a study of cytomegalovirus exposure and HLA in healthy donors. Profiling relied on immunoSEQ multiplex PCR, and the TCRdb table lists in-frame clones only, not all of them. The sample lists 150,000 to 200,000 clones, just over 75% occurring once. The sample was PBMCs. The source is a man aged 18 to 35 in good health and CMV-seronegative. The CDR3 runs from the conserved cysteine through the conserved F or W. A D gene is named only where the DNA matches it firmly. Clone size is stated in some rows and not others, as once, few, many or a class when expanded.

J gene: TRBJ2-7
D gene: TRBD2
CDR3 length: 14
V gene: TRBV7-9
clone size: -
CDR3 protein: CTSSLELADHEQYF
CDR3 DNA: TGTACCAGCAGCTTGGAACTAGCGGACCACGAGCAGTACTTC

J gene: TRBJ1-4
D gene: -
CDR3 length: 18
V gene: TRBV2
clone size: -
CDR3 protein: CASLKGYREQSTNEKLFF
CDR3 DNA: TGTGCCAGCTTGAAGGGATACAGGGAACAATCAACTAATGAAAAACTGTTTTTT

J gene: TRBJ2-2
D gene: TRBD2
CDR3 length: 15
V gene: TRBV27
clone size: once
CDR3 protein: CASRGTSGSTGELFF
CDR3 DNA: TGTGCCAGCAGGGGGACTAGCGGGAGCACCGGGGAGCTGTTTTTT

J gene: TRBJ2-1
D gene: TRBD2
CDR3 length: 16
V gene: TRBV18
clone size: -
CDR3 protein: CASSPPSGNSYNEQFF
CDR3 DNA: TGTGCCAGCTCACCACCAAGCGGGAACTCCTACAATGAGCAGTTCTTC

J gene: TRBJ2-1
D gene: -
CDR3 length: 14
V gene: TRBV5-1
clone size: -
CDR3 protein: CASSSAGPVDEQFF
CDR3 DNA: TGCGCCAGCAGCTCCGCGGGGCCGGTTGATGAGCAGTTCTTC

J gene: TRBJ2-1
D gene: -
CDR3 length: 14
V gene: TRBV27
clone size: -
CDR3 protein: CASSLGTVGIEQFF
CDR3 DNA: TGTGCCAGCAGTTTAGGAACCGTCGGGATTGAGCAGTTCTTC

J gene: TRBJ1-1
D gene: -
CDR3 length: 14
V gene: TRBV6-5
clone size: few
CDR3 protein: CASRVGRGNTEAFF
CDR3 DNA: TGTGCCAGCAGGGTGGGCAGGGGGAACACTGAAGCTTTCTTT

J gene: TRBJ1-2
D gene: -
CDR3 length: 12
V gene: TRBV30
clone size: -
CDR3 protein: CAWSVRGYGYTF
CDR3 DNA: TGTGCCTGGAGTGTACGCGGCTATGGCTACACCTTC

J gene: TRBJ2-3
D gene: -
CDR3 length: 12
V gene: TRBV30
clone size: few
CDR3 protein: CAWRRETDTQYF
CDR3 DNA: TGTGCCTGGAGGCGGGAAACAGATACGCAGTATTTT

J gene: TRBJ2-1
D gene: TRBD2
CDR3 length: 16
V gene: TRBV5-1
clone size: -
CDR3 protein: CASSPAGTSVGNEQFF
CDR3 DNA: TGCGCCAGCAGTCCTGCCGGGACTAGCGTAGGCAATGAGCAGTTCTTC

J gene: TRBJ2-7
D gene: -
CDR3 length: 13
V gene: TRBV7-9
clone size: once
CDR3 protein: CASSQTFSYEQYF
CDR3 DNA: TGTGCCAGCAGCCAGACATTTTCCTACGAGCAGTACTTC

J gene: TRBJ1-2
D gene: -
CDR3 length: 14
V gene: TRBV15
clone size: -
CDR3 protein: CATSREEGGYGYTF
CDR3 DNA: TGTGCCACCAGCAGAGAGGAAGGGGGCTATGGCTACACCTTC

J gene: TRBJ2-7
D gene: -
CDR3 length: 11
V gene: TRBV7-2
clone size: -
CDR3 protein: CASSLAREQYF
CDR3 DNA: TGTGCCAGCAGCTTAGCACGGGAGCAGTACTTC

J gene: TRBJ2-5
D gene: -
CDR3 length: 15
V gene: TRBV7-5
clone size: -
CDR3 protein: CARSPRTGRRETQYF
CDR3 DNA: TGTGCCAGAAGCCCCCGGACAGGGCGACGAGAGACCCAGTACTTC

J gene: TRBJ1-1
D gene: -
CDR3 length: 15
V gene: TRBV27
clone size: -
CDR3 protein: CASSSMAGMNTEAFF
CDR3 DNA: TGTGCCAGCAGTTCAATGGCAGGTATGAACACTGAAGCTTTCTTT

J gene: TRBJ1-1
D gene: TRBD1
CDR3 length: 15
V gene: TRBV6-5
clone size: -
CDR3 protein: CASSYSGQGGTEAFF
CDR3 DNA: TGTGCCAGCAGTTACTCCGGACAGGGTGGAACTGAAGCTTTCTTT

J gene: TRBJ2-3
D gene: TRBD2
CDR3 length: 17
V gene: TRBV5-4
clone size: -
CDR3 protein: CASNTMGLAGPTDTQYF
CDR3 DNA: TGTGCCAGCAACACTATGGGACTAGCGGGACCGACAGATACGCAGTATTTT

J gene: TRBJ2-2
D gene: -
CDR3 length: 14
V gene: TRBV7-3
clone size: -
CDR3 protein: CASRPTSTTGELFF
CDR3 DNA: TGTGCCAGCAGGCCAACTAGCACCACCGGGGAGCTGTTTTTT

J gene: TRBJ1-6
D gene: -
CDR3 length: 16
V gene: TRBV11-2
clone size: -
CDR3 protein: CASSLLWGAGNSPLHF
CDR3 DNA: TGTGCCAGCAGCTTATTATGGGGAGCCGGTAATTCACCCCTCCACTTT

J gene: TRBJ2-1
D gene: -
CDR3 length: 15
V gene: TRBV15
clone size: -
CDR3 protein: CATSITARVHNEQFF
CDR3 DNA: TGTGCCACCAGCATCACCGCCCGGGTGCACAATGAGCAGTTCTTC

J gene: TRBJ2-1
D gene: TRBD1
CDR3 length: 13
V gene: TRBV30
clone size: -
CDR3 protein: CAWSVVEGGEQFF
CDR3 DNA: TGTGCCTGGAGTGTAGTTGAAGGGGGCGAGCAGTTCTTC

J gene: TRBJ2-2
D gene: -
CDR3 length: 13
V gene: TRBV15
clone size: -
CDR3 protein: CATSRGYPGELFF
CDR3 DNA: TGTGCCACCAGCAGAGGCTATCCCGGGGAGCTGTTTTTT

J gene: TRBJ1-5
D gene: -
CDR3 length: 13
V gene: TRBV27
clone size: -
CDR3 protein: CASSSPGGQPQHF
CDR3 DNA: TGTGCCAGCAGTTCTCCGGGGGGTCAGCCCCAGCATTTT

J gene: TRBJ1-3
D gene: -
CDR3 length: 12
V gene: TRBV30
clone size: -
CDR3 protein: CAWSLGANTIYF
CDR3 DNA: TGTGCCTGGAGTTTAGGGGCAAACACCATATATTTT

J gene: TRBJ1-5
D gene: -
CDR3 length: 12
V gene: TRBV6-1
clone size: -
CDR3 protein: CASNTGSQPQHF
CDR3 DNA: TGTGCCAGCAACACAGGGAGTCAGCCCCAGCATTTT

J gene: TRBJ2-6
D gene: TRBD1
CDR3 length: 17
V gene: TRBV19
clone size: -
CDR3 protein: CASSATGGYFGANVLTF
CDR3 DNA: TGTGCCAGTAGTGCGACAGGGGGGTACTTTGGGGCCAACGTCCTGACTTTC

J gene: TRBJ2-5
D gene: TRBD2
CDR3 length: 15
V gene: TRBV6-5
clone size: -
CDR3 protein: CASSYSLAGRQTQYF
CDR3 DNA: TGTGCCAGCAGTTACTCCCTAGCGGGACGTCAGACCCAGTACTTC

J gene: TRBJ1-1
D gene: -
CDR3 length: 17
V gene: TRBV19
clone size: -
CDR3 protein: CASSKGGDTRGNTEAFF
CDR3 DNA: TGTGCCAGTAGCAAAGGGGGGGATACCAGGGGCAACACTGAAGCTTTCTTT

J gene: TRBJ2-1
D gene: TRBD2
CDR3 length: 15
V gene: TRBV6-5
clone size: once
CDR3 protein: CASRRGLAGLNEQFF
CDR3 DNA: TGTGCCAGCAGACGGGGACTAGCGGGTTTAAATGAGCAGTTCTTC

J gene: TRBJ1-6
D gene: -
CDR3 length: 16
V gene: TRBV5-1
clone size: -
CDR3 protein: CASSLTTGLYNSPLHF
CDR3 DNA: TGCGCCAGCAGCCTAACAACAGGCCTCTATAATTCACCCCTCCACTTT

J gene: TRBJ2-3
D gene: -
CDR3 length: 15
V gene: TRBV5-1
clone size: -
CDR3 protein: CASSPGFGGTDTQYF
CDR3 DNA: TGCGCCAGCAGCCCGGGGTTCGGTGGCACAGATACGCAGTATTTT

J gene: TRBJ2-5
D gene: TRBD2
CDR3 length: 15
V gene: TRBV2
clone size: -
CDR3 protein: CASSASGRYQETQYF
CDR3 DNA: TGTGCCAGCAGCGCTAGCGGGAGGTACCAAGAGACCCAGTACTTC

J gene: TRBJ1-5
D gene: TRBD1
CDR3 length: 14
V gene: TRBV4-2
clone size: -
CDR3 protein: CASSQRQGGQPQHF
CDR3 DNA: TGTGCCAGCAGCCAACGACAGGGGGGTCAGCCCCAGCATTTT